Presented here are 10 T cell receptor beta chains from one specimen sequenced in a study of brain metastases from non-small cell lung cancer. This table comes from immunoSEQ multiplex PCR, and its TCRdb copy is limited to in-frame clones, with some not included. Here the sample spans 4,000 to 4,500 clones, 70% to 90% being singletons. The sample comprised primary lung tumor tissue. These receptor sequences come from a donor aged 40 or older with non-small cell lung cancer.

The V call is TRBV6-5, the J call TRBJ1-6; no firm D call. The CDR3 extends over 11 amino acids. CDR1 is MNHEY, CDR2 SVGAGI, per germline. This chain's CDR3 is CAVGFNSPLHF. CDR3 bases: TGTGCGGTGGGGTTTAATTCACCCCTCCACTTT.

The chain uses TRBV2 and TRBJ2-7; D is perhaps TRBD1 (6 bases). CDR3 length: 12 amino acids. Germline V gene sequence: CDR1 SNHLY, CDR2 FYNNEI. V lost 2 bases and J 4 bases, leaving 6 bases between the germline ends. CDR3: CASSERGYEQYF. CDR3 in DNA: TGTGCCAGCAGTGAAAGGGGGTACGAGCAGTACTTC.

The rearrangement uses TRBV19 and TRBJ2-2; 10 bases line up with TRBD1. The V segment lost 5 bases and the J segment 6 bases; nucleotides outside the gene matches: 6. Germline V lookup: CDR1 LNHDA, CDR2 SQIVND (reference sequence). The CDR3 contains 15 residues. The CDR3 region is CASSFRDRGSGELFF. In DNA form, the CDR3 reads TGTGCCAGTAGTTTCCGGGACAGGGGTTCCGGGGAGCTGTTTTTT.

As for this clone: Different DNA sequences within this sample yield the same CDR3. The CDR3 DNA sequence: TGTGCCTGGAGTCAATCGGCCTACGAGCAGTACTTC. It specifies CAWSQSAYEQYF. V is TRBV30 and J is TRBJ2-7; D remains ambiguous. Per the germline V gene, CDR1 is GTSNPN and CDR2 is SVGIG (reference sequence). This CDR3 has 12 amino acids. The V end lost 2 bases, the J end lost 2 bases, and 7 bases lay between the germline ends.

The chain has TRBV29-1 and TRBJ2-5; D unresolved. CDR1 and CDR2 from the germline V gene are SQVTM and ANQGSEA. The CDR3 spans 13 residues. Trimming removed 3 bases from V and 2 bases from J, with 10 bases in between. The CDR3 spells CSVDPLWQETQYF. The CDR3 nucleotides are TGCAGCGTTGATCCCCTTTGGCAAGAGACCCAGTACTTC.

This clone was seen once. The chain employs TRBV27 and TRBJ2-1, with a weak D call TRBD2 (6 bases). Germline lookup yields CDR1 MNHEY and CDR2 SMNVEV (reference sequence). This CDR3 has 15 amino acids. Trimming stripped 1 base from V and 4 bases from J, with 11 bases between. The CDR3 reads CASSLLRDLYNEQFF. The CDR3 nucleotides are TGTGCCAGCAGTTTATTGCGGGACTTATACAATGAGCAGTTCTTC.

The CDR3 DNA reads as TGTGCCAGCAGACTAGCGTGGACAGATACGCAGTATTTT. It yields the protein CASRLAWTDTQYF. The V gene is TRBV5-4, the J gene TRBJ2-3; 7 bases fit TRBD2. The germline gives CDR1 SGHNT, CDR2 YYREEE (reference sequence). After removal of 5 bases from V and 3 bases from J, the junction contained 3 bases not matched to a gene. The CDR3 runs 13 residues.

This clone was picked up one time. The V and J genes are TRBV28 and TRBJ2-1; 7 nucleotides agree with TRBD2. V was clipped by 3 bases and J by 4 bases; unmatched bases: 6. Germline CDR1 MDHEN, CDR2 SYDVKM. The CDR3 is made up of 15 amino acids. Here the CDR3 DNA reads TGTGCCAGCAGTTTTTGGCGGGGGAATTACAATGAGCAGTTCTTC. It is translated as CASSFWRGNYNEQFF.

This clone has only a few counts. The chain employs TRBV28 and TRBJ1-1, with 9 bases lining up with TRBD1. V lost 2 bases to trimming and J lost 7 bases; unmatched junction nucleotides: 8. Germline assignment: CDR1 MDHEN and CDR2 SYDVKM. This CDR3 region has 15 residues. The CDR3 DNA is TGTGCCAGCAGTTTAGATTACAGGGGGCGAAATGAAGCTTTCTTT. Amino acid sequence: CASSLDYRGRNEAFF. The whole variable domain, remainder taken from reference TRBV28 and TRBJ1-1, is DVKVTQSSRYLVKRTGEKVFLECVQDMDHENMFWYRQDPGLGLRLIYFSYDVKMKEKGDIPEGYSVSREKKERFSLILESASTNQTSMYLCASSLDYRGRNEAFFGQGTRLTVV.

CDR3 nucleotide sequence: TGTGCCAGCAGCCCGCGCTGGGGAGGTGAGCAGTTCTTC. Encoded protein: CASSPRWGGEQFF. The rearrangement uses TRBV6-2 or TRBV6-3 and TRBJ2-1; D perhaps matches TRBD2 (6 bases). Germline V CDR1 and CDR2: MNHEY, SVGEGT. The V end lost 6 bases, the J end lost 9 bases, and 15 bases lay between the germline ends. This CDR3 comprises 13 residues.